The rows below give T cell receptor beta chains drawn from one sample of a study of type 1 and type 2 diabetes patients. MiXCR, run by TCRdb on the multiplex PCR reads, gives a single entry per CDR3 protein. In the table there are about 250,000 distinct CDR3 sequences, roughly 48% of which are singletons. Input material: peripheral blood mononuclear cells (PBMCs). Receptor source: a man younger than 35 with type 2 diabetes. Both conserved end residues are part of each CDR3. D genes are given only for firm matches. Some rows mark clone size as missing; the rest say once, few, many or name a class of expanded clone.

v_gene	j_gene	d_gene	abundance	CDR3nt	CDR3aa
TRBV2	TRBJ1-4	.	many	TGTGCCAGCAGGGGAACAGGGAGGGGTAATGAAAAACTGTTTTTT	CASRGTGRGNEKLFF
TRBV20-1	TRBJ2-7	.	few	TGCAGTGCTAGAGGGATGGGGCGACCCGACTACGAGCAGTACTTC	CSARGMGRPDYEQYF
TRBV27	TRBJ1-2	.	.	TGTGCCAGCCACACAGCTGGCTATGGCTACACCTTC	CASHTAGYGYTF
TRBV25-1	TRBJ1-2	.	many	TGTGCCAGCAGTGAGGGGGGGATGGGCTATGGCTACACCTTC	CASSEGGMGYGYTF
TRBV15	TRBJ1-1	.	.	TGTGCCACCAGCAGTTACATGGAAAGCACTGAAGCTTTCTTT	CATSSYMESTEAFF
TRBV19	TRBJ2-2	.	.	TGTGCCAGTAGTATATTGGAGTCAGGTTTGAACACCGGGGAGCTGTTTTTT	CASSILESGLNTGELFF
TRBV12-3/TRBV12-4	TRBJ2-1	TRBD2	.	TGTGCCAGCAGTCCCCGGACTAGCGGGACTAGCGAGCAGTTCTTC	CASSPRTSGTSEQFF
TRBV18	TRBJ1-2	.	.	TGTGCCAGCTCACCGACATGGGGTTCTTCCAACTATGGCTACACCTTC	CASSPTWGSSNYGYTF
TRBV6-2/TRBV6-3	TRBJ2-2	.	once	TGTGCCAGCAGCCGGGTGCTGGGGCGGAATAAGAACACCGGGGAGCTGTTTTTT	CASSRVLGRNKNTGELFF
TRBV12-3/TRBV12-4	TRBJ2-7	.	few	TGTGCCAGCAGTTCCGGACCGTCCTCCTACGAGCAGTACTTC	CASSSGPSSYEQYF
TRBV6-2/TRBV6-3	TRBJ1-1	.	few	TGTGCCAGCAGTTATGCGGATGTGACTGAAGCTTTCTTT	CASSYADVTEAFF
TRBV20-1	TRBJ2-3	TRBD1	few	TGCAGTGCTAGCGCATCCCAGACAGGGTTAGATACGCAGTATTTT	CSASASQTGLDTQYF
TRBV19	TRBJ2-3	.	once	TGTGCCAGTAGTGCCCAACGACAAGCAGATACGCAGTATTTT	CASSAQRQADTQYF
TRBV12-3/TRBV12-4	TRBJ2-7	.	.	TGTGCCAGCAGTTTGGGCACAGGGACCGAGCAGTACTTC	CASSLGTGTEQYF
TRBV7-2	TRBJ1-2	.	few	TGTGCCAGCAGCCTCGACAGCATCTATGGCTACACCTTC	CASSLDSIYGYTF
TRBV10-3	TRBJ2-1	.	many	TGTGCCATCAGTGAGTCTGGCCGCACGGAGAATGAGCAGTTCTTC	CAISESGRTENEQFF
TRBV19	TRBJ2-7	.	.	TGTGCCAGTAACGCCCGGGGACTCACCTACGAGCAGTACTTC	CASNARGLTYEQYF
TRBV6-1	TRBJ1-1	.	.	TGTGCCAGCAGTGAAGACGAGAACACTGAAGCTTTCTTT	CASSEDENTEAFF